This T cell receptor (beta chain) appears in the sequencing data of a study of cytomegalovirus exposure and HLA in healthy donors. With 60 Vbeta and 13 Jbeta primers, the PCR was carried out. Some clones are missing from TCRdb's copy, which holds only in-frame ones; the method was immunoSEQ multiplex PCR. This sample has around 180,000 clones, with 80% to 85% found just once. Concerning this clone itself: The antigen remains unidentified.

The CDR3 sequence is 15 residues long. After removal of 0 bases from V and 1 base from J, the junction contained 2 bases not matched to a gene. Germline V gene lookup returns CDR1 MDHEN and CDR2 SYDVKM. Regarding the study as a whole: Rare sequences made up most TCRs, while some public TCRs were found in many donors.

This receptor was identified in a boy between 2 and 10 years old in good health and CMV-seronegative. V is TRBV28 and J is TRBJ1-2; 7 positions agree with TRBD1. Input material: PBMCs. CDR3 coding DNA: TGTGCCAGCAGTTTATGGACAGGGCTTAACTATGGCTACACCTTC. Amino acids: CASSLWTGLNYGYTF.